Many counts were recorded for the clone carrying this TCR beta chain. TCRdb analysed the 5' RACE reads with MiXCR anew, one entry per CDR3 protein. The repertoire holds 200,000 to 250,000 distinct CDR3 sequences, with 7.5% as singletons. The CDR3 runs 16 residues. Trimming took 5 bases from V and 3 from J; bases not matched to a gene: 9. The data are from a study of identical twins. In addition, the sample was reused for a study of yellow fever vaccine responses in identical twins.

Sequenced sample: memory (CD45RO+) T cells sorted from blood. The rearrangement links TRBV12-3 or TRBV12-4 to TRBJ2-3, with 9 bases that match TRBD2. This TCR derives from a woman between 18 and 29 years old in good health. As DNA, the CDR3 is TGTGCCAGCAGTCCCCGACTAGCGGCACGGACAGATACGCAGTATTTT. It specifies CASSPRLAARTDTQYF.